Sequencing of this T cell receptor (beta chain) was carried out in a study of blood T cell repertoires in COVID-19. Study-wide context: The study drew acute and convalescent COVID-19 samples from the United States, Italy and Spain.

Clones were sequenced by immunoSEQ multiplex PCR, and TCRdb holds only the in-frame ones, with some missing. The sample shows 150,000 to 200,000 clones, roughly 94% of them seen only once. Germline trimming cut 5 bases from V and 2 bases from J; bases unmatched to any gene: 7. CDR3 length: 16 amino acids. Per the germline V gene, CDR1 is SEHNR and CDR2 is FQNEAQ (reference sequence). The chain employs TRBV7-9 and TRBJ1-3; 9 positions match TRBD1. What was sequenced was peripheral blood. The source is a man aged 30 to 45 with COVID-19, enrolled during active disease. The CDR3 spells CASSTPQGAAGNTIYF. DNA for the CDR3: TGTGCCAGCAGCACCCCACAGGGGGCGGCTGGAAACACCATATATTTT.